This is a list of T cell receptor beta chains from one sample in a study of CD8+CD57+ T cells in acquired aplastic anemia. MiXCR, run by TCRdb on the reads, gives a single entry per CDR3 protein. The sample lists some 120,000 distinct CDR3 sequences, about 46% occurring once. The sequencing input was sorted CD4+, CD8+, or CD8+CD57+ T cells (not recorded which) from PBMCs. Receptor source: a human donor in good health, serving as a control. CDR3s include the opening cysteine and the closing phenylalanine or tryptophan. Each record gives: J gene, V gene, D gene, clone size, CDR3 DNA, CDR3 protein. D genes are given only for firm matches. Clone size is not always given. Where it is, it says once, few, many or a class for expanded clones.

j_gene: TRBJ1-2
v_gene: TRBV6-1
d_gene: TRBD1
abundance: many
CDR3nt: TGTGCCAGCAGACCAACTGACAGGGACTATGGCTACACCTTC
CDR3aa: CASRPTDRDYGYTF

j_gene: TRBJ2-7
v_gene: TRBV9
d_gene: NA
abundance: many
CDR3nt: TGTGCCAGCAGCGTAGCTACGGAGTGGGGGCGCGCAGTCCGCGAGCAGTACTTC
CDR3aa: CASSVATEWGRAVREQYF

j_gene: TRBJ2-7
v_gene: TRBV6-6
d_gene: TRBD2
abundance: many
CDR3nt: TGTGCCAGCAGTTATGGGGAGGGACGCTCCTACGAGCAGTACTTC
CDR3aa: CASSYGEGRSYEQYF

j_gene: TRBJ2-7
v_gene: TRBV11-3
d_gene: NA
abundance: NA
CDR3nt: TGTGCCAGCAGCTTAGGTCTTCGCTACGAGCAGTACTTC
CDR3aa: CASSLGLRYEQYF

j_gene: TRBJ1-6
v_gene: TRBV7-8
d_gene: NA
abundance: many
CDR3nt: TGTGCCAGCAGCTTGGGGCAGCCGAATTCACCCCTCCACTTT
CDR3aa: CASSLGQPNSPLHF

j_gene: TRBJ2-5
v_gene: TRBV3-1
d_gene: TRBD2
abundance: NA
CDR3nt: TGTGCCAGCAGCCAAGGGACTAGCGGGGGCTTTGGGGAGACCCAGTACTTC
CDR3aa: CASSQGTSGGFGETQYF

j_gene: TRBJ1-4
v_gene: TRBV10-2
d_gene: NA
abundance: medium-sized
CDR3nt: TGCGCCAGCAGGATCGGAACTAATGAAAAACTGTTTTTT
CDR3aa: CASRIGTNEKLFF

j_gene: TRBJ1-2
v_gene: TRBV7-9
d_gene: TRBD1
abundance: once
CDR3nt: TGTGCCAGCAGCTTAACCGGGACAGGGGATGGCTACACCTTC
CDR3aa: CASSLTGTGDGYTF

j_gene: TRBJ2-7
v_gene: TRBV3-1
d_gene: NA
abundance: NA
CDR3nt: TGTGCCAGCAGCTCTACAGGAGTGGGCTACGAGCAGTACTTC
CDR3aa: CASSSTGVGYEQYF

j_gene: TRBJ2-5
v_gene: TRBV7-3
d_gene: NA
abundance: many
CDR3nt: TGTGCCAGCAGCCTAATGAAAGGGGAGACCCAGTACTTC
CDR3aa: CASSLMKGETQYF

j_gene: TRBJ2-7
v_gene: TRBV10-3
d_gene: TRBD1
abundance: few
CDR3nt: TGTGCCATCAGATCTTCCGGGACAGGGTCCTACGAGCAGTACTTC
CDR3aa: CAIRSSGTGSYEQYF

j_gene: TRBJ1-2
v_gene: TRBV24-1
d_gene: TRBD1
abundance: NA
CDR3nt: TGTGCCACCAGTGATACCAAGGGGACAGGGGGCCCTCCGGAGAGCTACACCTTC
CDR3aa: CATSDTKGTGGPPESYTF

j_gene: TRBJ2-5
v_gene: TRBV19
d_gene: TRBD1
abundance: NA
CDR3nt: TGTGCCAGTAGTATGGAGACAGGGGGCATAAAGACCCAGTACTTC
CDR3aa: CASSMETGGIKTQYF

j_gene: TRBJ1-1
v_gene: TRBV7-9
d_gene: TRBD1
abundance: NA
CDR3nt: TGTGCCAGCAGCTCGCTTTACAGGGGGCTGGCTTTCTTT
CDR3aa: CASSSLYRGLAFF

j_gene: TRBJ1-5
v_gene: TRBV19
d_gene: NA
abundance: few
CDR3nt: TGTGCCAGTAGTATCTCTGGTCAGCCCCAGCATTTT
CDR3aa: CASSISGQPQHF

j_gene: TRBJ1-5
v_gene: TRBV29-1
d_gene: NA
abundance: few
CDR3nt: TGCAGCGTCTCAACGGAAGCCAATCAGCCCCAGCATTTT
CDR3aa: CSVSTEANQPQHF

j_gene: TRBJ2-7
v_gene: TRBV20-1
d_gene: NA
abundance: once
CDR3nt: TGCAGTGTCCGGGGCTACGAGCAGTACTTC
CDR3aa: CSVRGYEQYF

j_gene: TRBJ2-5
v_gene: TRBV7-9
d_gene: NA
abundance: NA
CDR3nt: TGTGCCACCAGTGGGGTCCTGCGGGAGACCCAGTACTTC
CDR3aa: CATSGVLRETQYF

j_gene: TRBJ2-1
v_gene: TRBV2
d_gene: TRBD2
abundance: NA
CDR3nt: TGTGCCAGCAGCTCGGGACTAGCCAACAATGAGCAGTTCTTC
CDR3aa: CASSSGLANNEQFF

j_gene: TRBJ1-5
v_gene: TRBV7-6
d_gene: NA
abundance: many
CDR3nt: TGTGCCAGCAGCGTTAGGGAGGGCAATCAGCCCCAGCATTTT
CDR3aa: CASSVREGNQPQHF

j_gene: TRBJ1-2
v_gene: TRBV4-3
d_gene: NA
abundance: many
CDR3nt: TGCGCCAGCAGCCCTAGGACTAACTATGGCTACACCTTC
CDR3aa: CASSPRTNYGYTF

j_gene: TRBJ2-5
v_gene: TRBV19
d_gene: NA
abundance: many
CDR3nt: TGTGCCAGTAGTATGATCGGAAGTATACAGCAAGAGACCCAGTACTTC
CDR3aa: CASSMIGSIQQETQYF

j_gene: TRBJ2-1
v_gene: TRBV5-1
d_gene: TRBD2
abundance: many
CDR3nt: TGCGCCAGCAGCTTGAGGGCCTCTGGGTCAGCGGGGGAAGTTGAGCAGTTCTTC
CDR3aa: CASSLRASGSAGEVEQFF

j_gene: TRBJ2-7
v_gene: TRBV19
d_gene: NA
abundance: NA
CDR3nt: TGTGCCAGTAGTATAGGGCACGGACGGGAAACCTACGAGCAGTACTTC
CDR3aa: CASSIGHGRETYEQYF